This TCR beta chain was documented in a study of T cell responses to AZD1222 COVID-19 vaccine (dated by TCRdb to 2020 to 2022). Regarding the research as a whole: TCR sequencing covered 230 or so trial participants: 207 given two doses of AZD1222 and some 25 given two doses of MenACWY control vaccine. Trial participants were enrolled into age subgroups of 18-55, 56-69 and 70-plus years, which contained around 150, 29 and 61 TCR-sequenced participants, respectively. On the study overall, not on this receptor specifically: The vaccine-associated CD4 TCRs covered the entire spike protein, and the dominant responses fell in regions 160-218 and 743-854. A significant rise in spike-specific TCR breadth and depth was observed after two AZD1222 doses relative to day 0 and relative to MenACWY recipients. Because no day 14 peak-response samples were available, repertoires were characterized only after the peak T cell response. Conclusions about previously exposed vaccinees are limited because only five or six AZD1222 recipients were SARS-CoV-2 seropositive at baseline. Nearly half of unique spike-specific TCRs reportedly recognized epitopes outside regions mutated in the B.1.351 and B.1.1.7 variants. In the small 56-69-year group, the increase in depth fell short of significance, most likely because of low power. Most participants were white British and females outnumbered males, and the authors suggested that clonal diversity may have been underestimated.

There are 11 amino acids in the CDR3, from cysteine to phenylalanine inclusive. Only the CDR3 DNA is retained, 33 bases long and in frame from the first base. CDR1 and CDR2 (DFQATT, SNEGSKA) derive from the germline V gene (reference sequence). V and J lose 3 bases and 4 bases, and a span of 4 bases separates them. This clone was found a few times. It has no known antigen specificity. Base qualities were left out, and no much larger clone turns up one base away. The CDR3 regions of human TCRbeta chains were analyzed by immunosequencing. For the original study's pipeline: TCRs in the repertoires were compared against a reference library of SARS-CoV-2-specific TCRs that had been generated with the MIRA antigen-specificity platform. Breadth was defined as the fraction of unique TCRs that were SARS-CoV-2-associated. Depth was defined as the fraction of total T cells that were SARS-CoV-2-associated. Each spike-specific TCR was assigned to its reactive spike region and to a CD4 or CD8 class using the MIRA data. Log10-transformed breadth and depth values were compared by one-way ANOVA with Sidak's multiple comparisons tests. The immuneACCESS repertoire file appears here via TCRdb, limited to in-frame rearrangements. These files lack a portion of the clones; in checked studies, under half of the deficit traces to unresolved V genes, and the cause of the others is not known. V and J calls and clone size are given by that table; D and trimming were obtained from the DNA. For this sample the table gives some 150,000 clones, of which around 84% were detected only once. The top ten clonotypes cover approximately 5% of the sample.

Taken with the paper, the label for time point translates to: about 28 days (+/-7) after the second vaccine dose. AZD1222 recipients given second doses at about 4 weeks or at about 12 weeks were pooled, since spike-specific TCR depth and breadth were not found to differ between the two schedules. The vaccinee samples were drawn from two UK trials, COV001 and COV002, one of which was a single-blind randomized controlled phase 2/3 trial testing AZD1222 (ChAdOx1 nCoV-19) in healthy adults. For TCRbeta chain sequencing, PBMC samples were collected from trial participants at day 0 and at day 28 after the second dose.

The source was peripheral blood, collected 28 days after the second AZD1222 dose. In this chain, TRBV20-1 is recombined with TRBJ1-3; a confident D gene designation cannot be given. The TCR comes from an adult who received the AZD1222 COVID-19 vaccine. The CDR3 protein sequence reads: CSASSGNTIYF. DNA sequence: TGCAGTGCTAGTTCCGGAAACACCATATATTTT.